This T cell receptor beta chain was sequenced during a study of cytomegalovirus exposure and HLA in healthy donors. The ends lost 5 bases at V and 1 base at J; junction bases unmatched: 5. Germline CDR1 is SGHVS and CDR2 is FQNEAQ. This CDR3 spans 15 amino acids. Study-wide points: The majority of CMV-associated TCR beta chains were reported as apparently HLA-restricted in a later analysis. Using a false discovery rate of 0.05, a later analysis showed that approximately 16,000 TCR beta sequences were associated with HLA alleles. The study recorded about 150 TCR beta chains that were cytomegalovirus-associated.

Primers included in the PCR were 60 Vbeta and 13 Jbeta primers. The data were produced by immunoSEQ multiplex PCR, yet TCRdb's version contains in-frame clones alone and is incomplete. The sample has under 120,000 clones, 79% seen once. Each of the donors was a healthy bone marrow donor. About this clone: Its antigen is still unknown.

The origin of this receptor is a woman in her forties in good health and CMV-seronegative. The chain is built from TRBV7-8 and TRBJ1-1; 9 bases agree with TRBD1. Sequenced sample: PBMCs. CDR3 protein: CASSRDRVKNTEAFF. The CDR3, as DNA: TGTGCCAGCAGCAGGGACAGGGTTAAGAACACTGAAGCTTTCTTT. The full variable domain, its missing parts supplied by reference TRBV7-8 and TRBJ1-1, is GAGVSQSPRYKVAKRGQDVALRCDPISGHVSLFWYQQALGQGPEFLTYFQNEAQLDKSGLPSDRFFAERPEGSVSTLKIQRTQQEDSAVYLCASSRDRVKNTEAFFGQGTRLTVV.